There are a few counts of the clone carrying this TCR beta chain. No antigen is known for it. These data belong to a study of molecular identifiers for immune sequencing clone quantification. Whole-study findings and limits: More than 97% of effector molecules, versus under 1% of naive-cell molecules, belonged to clones above 20 RNA copies. Single-cell amounts of spiked Jurkat TCR RNA were reportedly detectable among 950,000 to 1,000,000 naive cells.

CD8+CD4-CCR7+CD45RA+ sorting gave the naive CD8 T cells. Germline V gives CDR1 SGHDN, CDR2 FVKESK. The CDR3 spans 14 residues. The V end lost 5 bases, the J end lost 2 bases, and 13 bases lay between the germline ends. Listed TCR primers and previously described methods were used for bulk TCR libraries. Using its own MiXCR run on the PCR reads, TCRdb lists one record per CDR3 protein. The sample has approximately 500,000 distinct CDR3 sequences; 20% to 25% are singletons. The clonotype was recovered from a human donor in good health. Some libraries in this study had Jurkat cell RNA spiked in. Sequenced material: naive CD8+ T cells from blood, with Jurkat cell RNA spiked in. Subset reported: FACS-sorted CD8+CD4-CCR7+CD45RA+ naive T cells. The chain couples TRBV14 to TRBJ2-7; a possible D gene is TRBD2 (6 bases). CDR3 in amino acids: CASSTRDFPYEQYF. CDR3 in DNA: TGTGCCAGCAGCACACGGGACTTCCCCTACGAGCAGTACTTC.